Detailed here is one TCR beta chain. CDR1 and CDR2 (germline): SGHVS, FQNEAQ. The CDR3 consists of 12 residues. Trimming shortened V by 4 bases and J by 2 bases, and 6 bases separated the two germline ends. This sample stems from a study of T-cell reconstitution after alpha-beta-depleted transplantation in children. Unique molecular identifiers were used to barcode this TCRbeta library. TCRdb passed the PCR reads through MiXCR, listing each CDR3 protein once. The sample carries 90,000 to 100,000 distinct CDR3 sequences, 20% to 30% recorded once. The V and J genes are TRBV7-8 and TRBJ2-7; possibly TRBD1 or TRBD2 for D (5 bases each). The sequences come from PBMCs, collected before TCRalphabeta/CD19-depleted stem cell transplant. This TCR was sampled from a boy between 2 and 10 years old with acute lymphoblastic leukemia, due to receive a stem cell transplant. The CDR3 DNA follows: TGTGCCAGCAGCTGGGGACCCTACGAGCAGTACTTC. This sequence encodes CASSWGPYEQYF.